One sample yielded the 3 T cell receptor beta chains listed below, sequenced in a study of blood T cell repertoires in COVID-19. The method was immunoSEQ multiplex PCR; TCRdb's version includes in-frame clones alone and lacks a portion of them. The sample shows 70,000 to 85,000 clones, more than 70% of them seen only once. The specimen sequenced was peripheral blood. Receptors originate from a man aged 65-85 years with active or convalescent COVID-19.

This chain joins TRBV9 and TRBJ2-7, with 8 bases fitting TRBD2. Losses at the gene ends were 3 bases for V and 2 bases for J; bases not matched to a gene: 4. This CDR3 comprises 14 residues. Germline V gene lookup returns CDR1 SGDLS and CDR2 YYNGEE. The CDR3 loop is CASSAGGATYEQYF. The CDR3 DNA reads TGTGCCAGCAGCGCGGGGGGGGCAACCTACGAGCAGTACTTC.

The rearrangement links TRBV5-1 to TRBJ2-5, with D possibly being TRBD2 (6 bases). Germline V gene data show CDR1 as SGHRS and CDR2 as YFSETQ. The CDR3 consists of 16 residues. The ends were cut back, 0 bases at V and 2 bases at J, with 14 bases in the middle. In nucleotides, the CDR3 is TGCGCCAGCAGCTTGGCGGTGGCGGGACCGCAAGAGACCCAGTACTTC. As protein: CASSLAVAGPQETQYF.

J is TRBJ1-3 and V is TRBV19; D is ambiguous. V dropped 9 bases and J dropped 3 bases, with 6 bases sitting between them. Germline loops: CDR1 LNHDA, CDR2 SQIVND (reference sequence). This CDR3 spans 11 amino acids. For the CDR3, the DNA is TGTGCCAGCAGAGGTGGAAACACCATATATTTT. This translates into CASRGGNTIYF.